This is a list of T cell receptor beta chains from one sample in a study of OX40 agonist ivuxolimab in advanced cancers. The method was immunoSEQ multiplex PCR; TCRdb's version includes in-frame clones alone and lacks a portion of them. The data show some 140,000 clones, with just over 90% seen just once and 1.1% held by the top ten. The input for sequencing was CD4+ or CD8+ T cells sorted from blood, taken in a trial of the OX40 agonist ivuxolimab. These receptors came from an adult with an advanced solid tumor such as melanoma, head and neck, liver or kidney cancer. CDR3s include the opening cysteine and the closing phenylalanine or tryptophan. Fields, in order: clone size, D gene, J gene, V gene, CDR3 DNA, CDR3 protein. D genes are given only for firm matches. The listing skips clone size in some rows; elsewhere it reads once, few, many or a size class.

>-|-|TRBJ1-5|TRBV9
TGTGCCAGCAGCAAGCAGATTAACAGGGAAGGCAATCAGCCCCAGCATTTT
CASSKQINREGNQPQHF
>-|-|TRBJ1-2|TRBV28
TGTGCCCTACGGGGAGGGGTCGCTGGCTACACCTTC
CALRGGVAGYTF
>-|-|TRBJ1-5|TRBV29-1
TGCAGCGTTTCGACCTCTACTCGCAATCAGCCCCAGCATTTT
CSVSTSTRNQPQHF
>-|TRBD1|TRBJ2-3|TRBV9
TGTGCCAGCAGCGTCCGGCATCAGGGGGCGCACCCAGATACGCAGTATTTT
CASSVRHQGAHPDTQYF
>once|TRBD1|TRBJ2-7|TRBV18
TGTGCCAGCTCTCACGGACAGGGCTCCGAGCAGTACTTC
CASSHGQGSEQYF
>-|-|TRBJ1-2|TRBV6-5
TGTGCCAGCAGTTACTCCCCCGGGGCCTTTTATGGCTACACCTTC
CASSYSPGAFYGYTF
>few|-|TRBJ1-1|TRBV5-4
TGTGCCAGCAGCTTGGGAGGATCCTTCAGGCTACACTCAGCTGAAGCTTTCTTT
CASSLGGSFRLHSAEAFF
>-|-|TRBJ2-4|TRBV6-4
TGTGCCAGCAGAGAAAAGGCCAAAAACATTCAGTACTTC
CASREKAKNIQYF
>-|-|TRBJ2-7|TRBV7-9
TGTGCCAGCAGCTTAGCGCAGGGAGCATTCTACGAGCAGTACTTC
CASSLAQGAFYEQYF
>-|TRBD1|TRBJ2-3|TRBV30
TGTGCCTGGAGTGTACGCACTTCACAGGGGGAAACAGATACGCAGTATTTT
CAWSVRTSQGETDTQYF
>once|-|TRBJ1-5|TRBV27
TGTGCCAGCAGTTTAGGGGGGTGGTACGGCAATCAGCCCCAGCATTTT
CASSLGGWYGNQPQHF
>-|TRBD1|TRBJ1-1|TRBV2
TGTGCCAGCATCACTGGACAGGGAAACACTGAAGCTTTCTTT
CASITGQGNTEAFF
>-|TRBD2|TRBJ2-3|TRBV5-1
TGCGCCAGCAGCTTCAGCGGGATAAGTTCAGATACGCAGTATTTT
CASSFSGISSDTQYF
>-|-|TRBJ2-1|TRBV28
TGTGCCAGCACCCCTGAAGCTGGCGTTCGATTTTACAATGAGCAGTTCTTC
CASTPEAGVRFYNEQFF
>-|-|TRBJ1-1|TRBV29-1
TGCAGCGGTGGGCGGGGGGGGCAGGTTGAAGCTTTCTTT
CSGGRGGQVEAFF
>-|-|TRBJ2-5|TRBV6-1
TGTGCCAGCAGTGAAGCGCGCCAGATAGAGACCCAGTACTTC
CASSEARQIETQYF
>-|-|TRBJ1-2|TRBV27
TGTGCCAGCGGCCTAGGTCGGGACTATGGCTACACCTTC
CASGLGRDYGYTF
>-|-|TRBJ1-5|TRBV28
TGTGCCAGCAGTTACAGTAGTTTAAATCAGCCCCAGCATTTT
CASSYSSLNQPQHF
>-|-|TRBJ2-4|TRBV9
TGTGCCAGCAGCGCCGGAGCGAGAAAGACCAAAAACATTCAGTACTTC
CASSAGARKTKNIQYF
>-|TRBD2|TRBJ2-7|TRBV11-2
TGTGCCAGCAGCTTAGAGACTAGCGGCGGGCAGTACTTC
CASSLETSGGQYF
>-|TRBD1|TRBJ1-5|TRBV28
TGTGCCAGCAGTTCCGTTCACAGGGGAGGCCAGCCCCAGCATTTT
CASSSVHRGGQPQHF
>-|-|TRBJ1-2|TRBV9
TGTGCCAGCTCCGGGACACCCAACTATGGCTACACCTTC
CASSGTPNYGYTF
>-|TRBD1|TRBJ2-5|TRBV30
TGTGCCTGGAGAGCGGACAGGGCTGAGACCCAGTACTTC
CAWRADRAETQYF
>-|-|TRBJ1-5|TRBV6-1
TGTGCCAGCAGTGTGCCGGGGCTGAATCAGCCCCAGCATTTT
CASSVPGLNQPQHF
>once|TRBD1|TRBJ2-5|TRBV2
TGTGCCAGCAGCGGGACAGGCCAAGAGACCCAGTACTTC
CASSGTGQETQYF
>-|-|TRBJ1-6|TRBV5-6
TGTGCCAGCAGCTTGGAAAGGAGGGGGACACCCCTCCACTTT
CASSLERRGTPLHF
>-|-|TRBJ2-7|TRBV21-1
TGTGCCAGCACCCAATTAGGACCTGGGTGGTACGAGCAGTACTTC
CASTQLGPGWYEQYF
>-|TRBD1|TRBJ1-5|TRBV28
TGTGCCAGCAGGCCCCCGACAGGGGTCGGGCAGCCCCAGCATTTT
CASRPPTGVGQPQHF
>-|-|TRBJ2-7|TRBV19
TGTGCCAGTAGCCCGGGACTCTCCTACGAGCAGTACTTC
CASSPGLSYEQYF
>-|TRBD1|TRBJ1-4|TRBV5-1
TGCGCCAGCAGCTTGGTTGCAGGGGGGGATGAAAAACTGTTTTTT
CASSLVAGGDEKLFF
>-|-|TRBJ1-4|TRBV28
TGTGCCAGCAGTTTGGGGCGGGCAGGGGAGGAAAAACTGTTTTTT
CASSLGRAGEEKLFF
>-|-|TRBJ1-4|TRBV6-1
TGTGCCAGCAGGCCGGACGGTAATGAAAAACTGTTTTTT
CASRPDGNEKLFF
>-|TRBD1|TRBJ2-1|TRBV5-1
TGCGCCAGCAGCCACGACAGGGAGAATGAGCAGTTCTTC
CASSHDRENEQFF
>-|-|TRBJ1-5|TRBV6-5
TGTGCCAGCAGGGACACAGGTTATGGCAATCAGCCCCAGCATTTT
CASRDTGYGNQPQHF
>-|-|TRBJ1-3|TRBV19
TGTGCCAGTAGTGAGGGGTCGATCTCTTCTGGAAACACCATATATTTT
CASSEGSISSGNTIYF
>-|-|TRBJ2-4|TRBV7-2
TGTGCCAGCAGCTTTCCCGGGTGGGACATTCAGTACTTC
CASSFPGWDIQYF
>-|TRBD2|TRBJ2-3|TRBV9
TGTGCCAGCAGCGTAGCTCCCCTAGCGGGAGGCAGCACAGATACGCAGTATTTT
CASSVAPLAGGSTDTQYF
>-|TRBD2|TRBJ2-1|TRBV4-3
TGCGCCAGCAGCCAAGATTATGCTAGCGGGGCCTCCTACAATGAGCAGTTCTTC
CASSQDYASGASYNEQFF
>-|-|TRBJ2-1|TRBV27
TGTGCCAGCAGACTCCGACAAGCGAGCTCCTACAATGAGCAGTTCTTC
CASRLRQASSYNEQFF
>-|TRBD1|TRBJ2-1|TRBV9
TGTGCCAGCAGCCCACGGGCGGGACAGGCTTTCTACAATGAGCAGTTCTTC
CASSPRAGQAFYNEQFF
>-|-|TRBJ1-1|TRBV10-3
TGTGCCATCAGTGCTCCGAAAAATATGAACACTGAAGCTTTCTTT
CAISAPKNMNTEAFF
>-|-|TRBJ2-5|TRBV1
TGCACCAGCAGCCATTTACAGGGGGCCGGAGAGACCCAGTACTTC
CTSSHLQGAGETQYF
>-|TRBD2|TRBJ2-3|TRBV7-2
TGTGCCAGCAGCCCGACTAGCGGGAGCATCCATCAGTATTTT
CASSPTSGSIHQYF
>-|-|TRBJ1-1|TRBV5-4
TGTGCCAGCAGCTTAAGGGGGGGGTACTCGAACACTGAAGCTTTCTTT
CASSLRGGYSNTEAFF
>-|-|TRBJ1-4|TRBV27
TGTGCCAGCAGTTCTCTCACAACTAATGAAAAACTGTTTTTT
CASSSLTTNEKLFF
>-|-|TRBJ1-5|TRBV21-1
TGTGCCAGCAGCAGGGGACAGGTTCTAATCAATCAGCCCCAGCATTTT
CASSRGQVLINQPQHF
>-|-|TRBJ1-1|TRBV5-3
TGTGCCAGAAGCAAACACCCCCGGATGTGGACTGAAGCTTTCTTT
CARSKHPRMWTEAFF
>-|-|TRBJ1-1|TRBV6-5
TGTGCCAGCAGTCAGATGGGCACTGAAGCTTTCTTT
CASSQMGTEAFF
>-|TRBD2|TRBJ2-7|TRBV28
TGTGCCAGCAGTTGGGCGGGAGCTTCCTACGAGCAGTACTTC
CASSWAGASYEQYF
>-|-|TRBJ1-2|TRBV27
TGTGCCAGCAGTTTCACCGGACGGGATGGCTACACCTTC
CASSFTGRDGYTF
>-|-|TRBJ1-5|TRBV7-8
TGTGCCAGCAGCTTAGATTTGGGCCGCAATCAGCCCCAGCATTTT
CASSLDLGRNQPQHF
>-|-|TRBJ1-5|TRBV10-3
TGTGCCATCAGTGAGTCTTCGGGGGACTATAGCAATCAGCCCCAGCATTTT
CAISESSGDYSNQPQHF
>-|-|TRBJ1-4|TRBV25-1
TGTGCCAGCAGTCGGGGGTCAAATGAAAAACTGTTTTTT
CASSRGSNEKLFF